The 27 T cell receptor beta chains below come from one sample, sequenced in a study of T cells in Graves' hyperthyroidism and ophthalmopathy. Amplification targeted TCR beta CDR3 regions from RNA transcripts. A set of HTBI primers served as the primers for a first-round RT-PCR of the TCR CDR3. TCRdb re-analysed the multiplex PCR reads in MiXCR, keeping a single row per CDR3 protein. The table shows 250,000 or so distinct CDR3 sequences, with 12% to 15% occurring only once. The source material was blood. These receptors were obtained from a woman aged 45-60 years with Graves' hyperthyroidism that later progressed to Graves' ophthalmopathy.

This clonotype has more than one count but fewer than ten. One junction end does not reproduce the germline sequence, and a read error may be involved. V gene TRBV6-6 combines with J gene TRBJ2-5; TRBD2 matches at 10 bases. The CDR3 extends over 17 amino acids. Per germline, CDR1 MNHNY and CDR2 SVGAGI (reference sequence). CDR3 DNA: TGTGCCAGCAGTTACTCCACCGGGACTAGCGAACAAGAGACCCGGTACTTC. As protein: CASSYSTGTSEQETRYF.

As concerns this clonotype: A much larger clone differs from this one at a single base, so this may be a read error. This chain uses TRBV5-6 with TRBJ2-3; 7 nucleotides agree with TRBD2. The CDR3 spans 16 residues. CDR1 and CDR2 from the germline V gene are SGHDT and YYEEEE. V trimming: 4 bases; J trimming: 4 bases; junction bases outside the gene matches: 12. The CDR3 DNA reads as TGTGCCAGCAGCCGATCCCGGGGGGATCAGCCAGATACGCAGTATTTT. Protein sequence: CASSRSRGDQPDTQYF.

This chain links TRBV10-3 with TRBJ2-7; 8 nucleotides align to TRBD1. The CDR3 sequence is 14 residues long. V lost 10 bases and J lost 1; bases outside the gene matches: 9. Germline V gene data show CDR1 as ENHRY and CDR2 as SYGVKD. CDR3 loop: CATAGGSYSYEQYF. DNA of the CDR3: TGTGCCACCGCAGGGGGCTCGTATTCCTACGAGCAGTACTTC.

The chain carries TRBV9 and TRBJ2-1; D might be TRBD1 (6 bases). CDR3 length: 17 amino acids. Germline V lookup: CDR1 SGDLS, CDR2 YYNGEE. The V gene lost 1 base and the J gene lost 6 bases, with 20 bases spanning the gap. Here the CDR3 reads CASSVSARQGPCNEQFF. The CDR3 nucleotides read TGTGCCAGCAGCGTAAGCGCGCGTCAGGGGCCCTGCAATGAGCAGTTCTTC.

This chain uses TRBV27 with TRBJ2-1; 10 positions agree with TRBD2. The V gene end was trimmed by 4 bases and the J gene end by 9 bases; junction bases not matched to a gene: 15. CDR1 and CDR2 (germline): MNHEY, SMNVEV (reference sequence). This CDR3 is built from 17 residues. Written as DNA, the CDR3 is TGTGCCAGCAGTTGGGGGGGGTGGGCTAGCGGGAGTGGTGAGCAGTTCTTC. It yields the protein CASSWGGWASGSGEQFF.

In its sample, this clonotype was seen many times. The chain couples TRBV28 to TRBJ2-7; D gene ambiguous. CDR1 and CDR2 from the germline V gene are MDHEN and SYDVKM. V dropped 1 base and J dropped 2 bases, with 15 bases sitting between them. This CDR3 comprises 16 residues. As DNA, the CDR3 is TGTGCCAGCAGTTTATCCCGACTCCCTCGGCCCTACGAGCAGTACTTC. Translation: CASSLSRLPRPYEQYF.

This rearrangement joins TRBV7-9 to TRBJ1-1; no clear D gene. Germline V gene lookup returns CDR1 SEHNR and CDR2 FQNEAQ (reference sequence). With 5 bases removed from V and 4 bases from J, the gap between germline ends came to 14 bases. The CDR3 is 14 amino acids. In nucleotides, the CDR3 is TGTGCCAGCAGCGAGGGTCCCTTCGGCACTGAAGCTTTCTTT. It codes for CASSEGPFGTEAFF.

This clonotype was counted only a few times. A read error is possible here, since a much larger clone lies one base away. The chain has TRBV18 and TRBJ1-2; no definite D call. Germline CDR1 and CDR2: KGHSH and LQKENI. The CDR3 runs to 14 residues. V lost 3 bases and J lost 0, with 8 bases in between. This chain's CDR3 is CASSPGAANYGYTF. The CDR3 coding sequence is TGTGCCAGCTCACCGGGAGCAGCTAACTATGGCTACACCTTC.

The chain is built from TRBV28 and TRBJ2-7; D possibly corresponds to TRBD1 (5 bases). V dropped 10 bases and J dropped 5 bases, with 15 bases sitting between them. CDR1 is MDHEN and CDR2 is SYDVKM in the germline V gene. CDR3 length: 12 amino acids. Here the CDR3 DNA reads TGTGCCATCGGCAGGGAACGAAACGAGCAGTACTTC. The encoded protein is CAIGRERNEQYF.

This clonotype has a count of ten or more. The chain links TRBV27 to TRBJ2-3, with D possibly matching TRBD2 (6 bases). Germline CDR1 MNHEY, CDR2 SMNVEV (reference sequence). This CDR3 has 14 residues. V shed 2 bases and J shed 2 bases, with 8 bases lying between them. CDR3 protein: CASSLTSPTDTQYF. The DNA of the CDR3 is TGTGCCAGCAGTTTAACTAGCCCCACAGATACGCAGTATTTT.

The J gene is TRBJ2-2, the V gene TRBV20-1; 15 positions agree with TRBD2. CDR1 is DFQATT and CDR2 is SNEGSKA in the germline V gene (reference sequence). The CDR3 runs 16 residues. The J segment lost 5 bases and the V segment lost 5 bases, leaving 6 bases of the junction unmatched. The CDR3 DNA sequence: TGCAGTGCTTGGACTAGCGGGAGGGGCGGGACCGGGGAGCTGTTTTTT. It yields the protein CSAWTSGRGGTGELFF.

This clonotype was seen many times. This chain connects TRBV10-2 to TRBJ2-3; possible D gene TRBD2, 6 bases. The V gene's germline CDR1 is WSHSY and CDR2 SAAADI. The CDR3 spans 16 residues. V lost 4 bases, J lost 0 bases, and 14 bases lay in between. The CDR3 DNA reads TGCGCCAGCAGTGGGGGCGGGACTGCTAGCACAGATACGCAGTATTTT. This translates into CASSGGGTASTDTQYF.

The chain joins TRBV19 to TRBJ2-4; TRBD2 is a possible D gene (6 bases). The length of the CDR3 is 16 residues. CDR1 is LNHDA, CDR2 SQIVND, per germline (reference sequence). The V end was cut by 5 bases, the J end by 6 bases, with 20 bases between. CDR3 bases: TGTGCCAGTAGTTCAGAATACCGACTAGGAGTAAACATTCAGTACTTC. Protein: CASSSEYRLGVNIQYF.

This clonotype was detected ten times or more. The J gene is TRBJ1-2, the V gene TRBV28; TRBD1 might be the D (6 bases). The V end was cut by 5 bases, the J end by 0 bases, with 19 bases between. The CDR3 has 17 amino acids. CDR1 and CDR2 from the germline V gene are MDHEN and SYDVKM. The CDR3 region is CASSPHPPQGTNYGYTF. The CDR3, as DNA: TGTGCCAGCAGTCCGCACCCGCCTCAGGGGACTAACTATGGCTACACCTTC.

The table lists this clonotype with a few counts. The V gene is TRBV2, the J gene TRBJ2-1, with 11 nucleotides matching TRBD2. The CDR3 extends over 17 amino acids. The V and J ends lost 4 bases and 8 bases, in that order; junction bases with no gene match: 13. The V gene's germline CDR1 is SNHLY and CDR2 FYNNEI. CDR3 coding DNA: TGTGCCAGCAGTGGTCGCTTAGCGGGAGGGCCCTTGGATGAGCAGTTCTTC. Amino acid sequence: CASSGRLAGGPLDEQFF.

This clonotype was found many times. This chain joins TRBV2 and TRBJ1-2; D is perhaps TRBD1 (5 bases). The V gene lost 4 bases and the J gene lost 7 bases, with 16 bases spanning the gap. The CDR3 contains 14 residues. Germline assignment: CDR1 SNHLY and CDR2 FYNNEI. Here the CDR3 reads CASSGAGRSRGYTF. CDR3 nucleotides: TGTGCCAGCAGTGGGGCAGGGCGTAGTCGTGGCTACACCTTC.

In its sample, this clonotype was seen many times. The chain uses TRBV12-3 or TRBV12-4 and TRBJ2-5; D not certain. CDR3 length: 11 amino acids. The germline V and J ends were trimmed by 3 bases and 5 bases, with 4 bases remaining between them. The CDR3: CASSFSETQYF. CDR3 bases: TGTGCCAGCAGTTTTTCGGAGACCCAGTACTTC.

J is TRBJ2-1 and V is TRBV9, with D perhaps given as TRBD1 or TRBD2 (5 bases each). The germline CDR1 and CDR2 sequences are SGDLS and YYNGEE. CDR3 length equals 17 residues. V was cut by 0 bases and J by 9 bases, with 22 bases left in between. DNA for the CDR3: TGTGCCAGCAGCGTAGCTACGGGCAGGGCGGGCAATTTTGAGCAGTTCTTC. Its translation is CASSVATGRAGNFEQFF.

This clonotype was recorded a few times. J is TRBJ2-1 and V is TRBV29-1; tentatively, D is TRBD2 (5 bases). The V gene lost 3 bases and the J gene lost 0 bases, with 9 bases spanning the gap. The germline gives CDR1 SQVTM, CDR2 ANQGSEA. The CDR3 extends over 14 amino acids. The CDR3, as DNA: TGCAGCGTTGAGTGGGAGAGCTCCTACAATGAGCAGTTCTTC. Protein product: CSVEWESSYNEQFF.

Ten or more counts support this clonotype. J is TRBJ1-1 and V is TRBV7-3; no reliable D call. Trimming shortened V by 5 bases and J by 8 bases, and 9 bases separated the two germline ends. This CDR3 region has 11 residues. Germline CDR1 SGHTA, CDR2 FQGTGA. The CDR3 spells CASSENSEAFF. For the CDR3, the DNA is TGTGCCAGCAGCGAAAATTCGGAAGCTTTCTTT.

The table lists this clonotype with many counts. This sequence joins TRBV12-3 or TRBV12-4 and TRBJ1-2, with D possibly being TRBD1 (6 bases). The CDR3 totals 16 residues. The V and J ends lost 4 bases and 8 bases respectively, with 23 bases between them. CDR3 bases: TGTGCCAGCAGTTCCCCCGACCCCCGGGACAAAAGAGGCTACACCTTC. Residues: CASSSPDPRDKRGYTF.

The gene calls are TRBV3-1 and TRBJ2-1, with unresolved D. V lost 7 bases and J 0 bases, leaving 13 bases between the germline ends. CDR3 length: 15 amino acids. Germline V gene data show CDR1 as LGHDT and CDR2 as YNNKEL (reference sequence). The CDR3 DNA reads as TGTGCCAGCAACCGAGGACGGCCCTCCTACAATGAGCAGTTCTTC. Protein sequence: CASNRGRPSYNEQFF.

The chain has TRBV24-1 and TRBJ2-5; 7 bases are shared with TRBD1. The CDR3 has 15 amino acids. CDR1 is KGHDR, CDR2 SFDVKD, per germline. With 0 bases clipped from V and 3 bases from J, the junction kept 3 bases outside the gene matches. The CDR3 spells CATSDLSRGKETQYF. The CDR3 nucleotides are TGTGCCACCAGTGATTTGAGCAGGGGGAAAGAGACCCAGTACTTC.

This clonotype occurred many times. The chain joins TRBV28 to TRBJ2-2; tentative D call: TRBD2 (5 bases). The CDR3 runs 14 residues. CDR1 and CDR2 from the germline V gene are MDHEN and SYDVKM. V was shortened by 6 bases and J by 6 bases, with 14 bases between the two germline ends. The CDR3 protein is CASRPGLASGELFF. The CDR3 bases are TGTGCCAGCAGGCCTGGACTTGCCTCCGGGGAGCTGTTTTTT.

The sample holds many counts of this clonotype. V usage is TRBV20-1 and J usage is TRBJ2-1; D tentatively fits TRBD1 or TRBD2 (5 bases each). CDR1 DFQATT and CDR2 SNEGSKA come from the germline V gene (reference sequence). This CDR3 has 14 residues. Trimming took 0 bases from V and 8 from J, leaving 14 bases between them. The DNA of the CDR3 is TGCAGTGCTAGAGATGCAGTTCGGGACGATGAGCAGTTCTTC. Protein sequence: CSARDAVRDDEQFF.

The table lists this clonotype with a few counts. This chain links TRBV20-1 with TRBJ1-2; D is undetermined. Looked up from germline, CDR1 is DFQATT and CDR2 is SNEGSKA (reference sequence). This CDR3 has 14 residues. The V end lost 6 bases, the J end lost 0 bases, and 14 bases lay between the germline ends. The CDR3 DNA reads TGCAGTGCATTGCCCCGGACGGCTAACTATGGCTACACCTTC. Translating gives CSALPRTANYGYTF.

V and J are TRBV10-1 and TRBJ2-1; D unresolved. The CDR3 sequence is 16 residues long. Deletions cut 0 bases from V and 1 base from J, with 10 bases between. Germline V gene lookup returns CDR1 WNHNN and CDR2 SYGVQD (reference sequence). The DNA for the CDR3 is TGCGCCAGCAGTGAGTCTACTGTGGGGTCCTACAATGAGCAGTTCTTC. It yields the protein CASSESTVGSYNEQFF.